The entry that follows covers one TCR beta chain sequence. It has no known antigen specificity. Base qualities are not recorded, but no much larger clone differs from it by a single base. Sorted T cell subsets were CFSE-labeled and co-cultured for five to six days with allogeneic regulatory or mature dendritic cells at a 1:10 DC:T ratio. FACS was used to sort CD4+ or CD8+ cells into naive T cells (CD45RA+) and memory T cells (CD45RO+). The T cells used for TCR sequencing were obtained from two healthy control subjects. The Qiagen DNeasy Blood & Tissue Kit was used for extraction of genomic DNA. Multiplexed two-step PCR with Vbeta-specific forward primers and Jbeta-specific reverse primers was used to amplify TCRbeta CDR3 regions. Through the immunoSEQ service, TCRbeta libraries were sequenced on an Illumina instrument. The original pipeline was this. IMGT annotation was used to assign V, D and J genes, and synthetic CDR3 analogues were used to correct the counts for multiplex PCR bias. The immunoSEQ Analyzer calculated repertoire clonality as one minus the normalized Shannon entropy. Fisher's exact test with Benjamini-Hochberg false discovery rate control was used to define clonal expansion, with two-tailed P<0.01. TCRdb's version of the immuneACCESS table is confined to in-frame rearrangements and falls short of the full clone set. An unresolved V gene accounts for under half of the shortfall where checked; the remainder is of unknown origin. From that table come the V and J calls and clone size; the DNA was used to work out D and trimming. Here the sample has about 4,000 clones; 60% occur a single time. Clones ranked in the top ten supply 15% to 20% of the sample.

The data originate from a study of regulatory dendritic cells for organ transplantation (dated by TCRdb to 2017 to 2019). Broadly, across the study: Regulatory dendritic cells were generated from monocytes cultured with vitamin D3 on days 0 and 4 and IL-10 on day 4. On day 6, LPS was added to the DC cultures so that the response of the DCs to a potent maturation-inducing agent could be evaluated. Before and after allostimulation with regulatory or mature dendritic cells, TCRbeta repertoires were sequenced from sorted naive and memory CD4+ and CD8+ T cells.

V lost 5 bases and J lost 9 bases; the stretch between them is 12 bases long. CDR1 and CDR2 (MNHEY, SVGAGI) derive from the germline V gene. The CDR3 sequence holds 12 residues, the cysteine and phenylalanine included. Here the CDR3 DNA is all that survives: 36 bases in frame from base 1. The full study reports these points: Allostimulation expanded memory CD8+ clones in both subjects, but regulatory dendritic cells appeared to induce more limited expansion than mature dendritic cells. The authors pointed out considerable heterogeneity between individuals in the alloreactive memory CD8+ T cell pool, and only a couple of subjects were sequenced. The repertoires of naive CD4+ and CD8+ T cells were highly diverse, while memory cell repertoires were less diverse, with memory CD8+ cells being the most oligoclonal. Of the resting subsets, the one holding the most alloreactive TCR clonotypes was memory CD8+ T cells.

Input material: memory CD8+ T cells from blood cultured with regulatory dendritic cells. What this sample's cell subset or site label stands for: CD45RO+ memory T cells. Recombination connected TRBV6-5 to TRBJ2-3, with the D gene not clear enough to name. The TCR sequence derives from a human donor in good health. The nucleotide sequence reads as follows: TGTGCCAGCAGTCGTCCGCGATCAACGCAGTATTTT. Its protein reads: CASSRPRSTQYF.